A selection of T cell receptor beta chains follows, all from one sample in a study of CXCR3-negative and CXCR3-positive naive CD8 T cells. With the 5' RACE reads reprocessed, TCRdb shows one record per CDR3 protein and no DNA. The repertoire table contains more than 100,000 distinct CDR3 sequences. Material for sequencing was naive CXCR3+ CD8+ T cells from blood. Receptors were obtained from a human donor in good health. Some clones in this sample may be carry-over from other donors' samples. Each CDR3 is given with its conserved first and last residue.

j_gene,v_gene,CDR3aa
TRBJ2-1,TRBV9,CASSVETSGDNEQFF
TRBJ2-1,TRBV28,CASKRETGGYNEQFF
TRBJ1-6,TRBV15,CATSTLTGTPDSPLHF
TRBJ2-7,TRBV27,CASSLSGGGAYEQYF
TRBJ1-1,TRBV5-1,CASSFRGAFTEAFF
TRBJ2-1,TRBV12-3/TRBV12-4,CASSTNFRTSGGAYNEQFF
TRBJ2-7,TRBV7-2,CASSAYAGGYEQYF
TRBJ1-2,TRBV29-1,CSVEETTGFYGYTF
TRBJ2-2,TRBV2,CASSDEGAHNTGELFF
TRBJ2-2,TRBV29-1,CSVETFGELFF
TRBJ1-1,TRBV29-1,CSVGLGYEAFF
TRBJ2-7,TRBV25-1,CASSDADRVAYEQYF
TRBJ2-5,TRBV7-9,CASSFWGTQETQYF
TRBJ2-1,TRBV10-3,CAISESKLAGGPYNEQFF
TRBJ2-7,TRBV28,CASSFIPGQFYYEQYF
TRBJ1-1,TRBV15,CATSRDLRGTEAFF
TRBJ2-2,TRBV29-1,CSVEPHTGELFF
TRBJ2-7,TRBV5-1,CASSFSGGPYEQYF
TRBJ2-7,TRBV12-3/TRBV12-4,CASSLSGGRRSGYEQYF
TRBJ2-1,TRBV12-3/TRBV12-4,CASSFFTGASYNEQFF
TRBJ2-7,TRBV29-1,CSVGQPNYEQYF
TRBJ2-3,TRBV7-9,CASSLRVGVEDTQYF
TRBJ2-5,TRBV7-8,CASSLAEGGETQYF
TRBJ2-5,TRBV25-1,CASSDLRDSQETQYF
TRBJ2-2,TRBV29-1,CSATGPNTGELFF
TRBJ2-1,TRBV7-9,CASSSVTRYNEQFF
TRBJ2-1,TRBV7-9,CASSSVLASNEQFF
TRBJ2-4,TRBV2,CASSEALARKNIQYF
TRBJ2-1,TRBV5-1,CASSMEGLAYYNEQFF
TRBJ2-3,TRBV2,CASSELAGEWDTQYF
TRBJ2-7,TRBV5-1,CASSSGGGVGEQYF
TRBJ1-5,TRBV7-2,CASSLLGASNQPQHF
TRBJ2-7,TRBV18,CASSPYPLLVLTGEGEQYF
TRBJ2-1,TRBV7-9,CASRVASGSEQFF
TRBJ2-3,TRBV20-1,CSAPLRGSRVDTQYF
TRBJ2-3,TRBV29-1,CSVRGNRESGTDTQYF
TRBJ2-1,TRBV4-3,CASSQEGLAGVSSYNEQFF
TRBJ2-5,TRBV7-7,CAGSSAETQYF
TRBJ2-3,TRBV7-9,CASSQTTGDGVTDTQYF
TRBJ2-7,TRBV5-1,CASSHGTGSYEQYF
TRBJ2-3,TRBV29-1,CSGFFTDTQYF
TRBJ1-1,TRBV10-1,CASSDPGMNTEAFF
TRBJ2-2,TRBV12-3/TRBV12-4,CASSLFESANTGELLF
TRBJ2-7,TRBV6-6,CASSYSAIRGDEQYF
TRBJ2-7,TRBV10-3,CAISESGRFGAYEQYF
TRBJ1-4,TRBV6-6,CASTKDREKLFF
TRBJ2-7,TRBV29-1,CSVDRGFNEQYF
TRBJ2-7,TRBV7-9,CASSLGGRGHEQYF